Below are 3 T cell receptor beta chains sequenced from a single sample in a study of somatic mutations in cytotoxic T cells in rheumatoid arthritis. Profiling relied on immunoSEQ multiplex PCR, and the TCRdb table lists in-frame clones only, not all of them. There are 20,000 or so clones in the sample; 85% occur only once, and around 7% lies in the top ten. The specimen sequenced was CD8+ T cells sorted from blood. These receptors were collected from a middle-aged woman with rheumatoid arthritis.

This clone was observed once. The chain combines TRBV9 with TRBJ1-3; 10 bases fit TRBD1. Looked up from germline, CDR1 is SGDLS and CDR2 is YYNGEE. The CDR3 runs to 15 residues. V shed 4 bases and J 3 bases; nucleotides not matched to a gene: 4. CDR3 bases: TGTGCCAGCAGCTCGGGACAGGGGTATGGAAACACCATATATTTT. It encodes CASSSGQGYGNTIYF.

V is TRBV4-1 and J is TRBJ2-5; 7 nucleotides align to TRBD2. The better agreement between TRBJ2-7 and the DNA end casts doubt on the J call. This CDR3 contains 19 residues. Germline V gene data show CDR1 as MGHRA and CDR2 as YSYEKL. In DNA form, the CDR3 reads TGCGCCAGCAGCCAAGATGGCCGGACCTCGAGCGGGAACACGTACGAGCAGTACTTC. Translating it yields CASSQDGRTSSGNTYEQYF.

This clone showed up just a few times. This chain links TRBV5-6 with TRBJ2-5; 9 bases line up with TRBD1. Trimming removed 2 bases from V and 2 bases from J; junction bases left unmatched: 7. CDR3 length: 16 amino acids. Looked up from germline, CDR1 is SGHDT and CDR2 is YYEEEE. The CDR3 DNA is TGTGCCAGCAGCTTTCCCCGGGACAGGGTGCAAGAGACCCAGTACTTC. It yields the protein CASSFPRDRVQETQYF.